Presented here are 4 T cell receptor beta chains from one specimen sequenced in a study of blood T cell repertoires in COVID-19 (dated by TCRdb to 2018 to 2020). The method was the immunoSEQ multiplex PCR assay. This is the immuneACCESS table as TCRdb keeps it, with only in-frame sequences that have V and J called. A part of the clones is gone; compared with another copy, unresolved V genes explain less than half, and the rest is unexplained. In this sample the table shows over 65,000 clones, 85% to 90% of which occur a single time. About 1.2% of the sample is held by the ten biggest clonotypes. Material for sequencing was peripheral blood. Source of these receptors: a woman between 55 and 75 years old with acute or convalescent COVID-19.

This chain joins TRBV5-1 and TRBJ2-5; TRBD2 might be the D (6 bases). This CDR3 comprises 14 residues. Germline CDR1 is SGHRS and CDR2 is YFSETQ. Deletions cut 5 bases from V and 2 bases from J, with 13 bases between. Here the CDR3 DNA reads TGCGCCAGCAGGCGGGATAGTCCACAAGAGACCCAGTACTTC. Protein product: CASRRDSPQETQYF.

V and J are TRBV2 and TRBJ1-1; D is ambiguous. Germline V gene data show CDR1 as SNHLY and CDR2 as FYNNEI. Trimming shortened V by 3 bases and J by 1 base, and 9 bases separated the two germline ends. This CDR3 spans 14 amino acids. CDR3 in amino acids: CASSDPQRNTEAFF. The DNA for the CDR3 is TGTGCCAGCAGTGACCCACAGAGGAACACTGAAGCTTTCTTT. The full variable domain, completed using reference TRBV2 and TRBJ1-1, is EPEVTQTPSHQVTQMGQEVILRCVPISNHLYFYWYRQILGQKVEFLVSFYNNEISEKSEIFDDQFSVERPDGSNFTLKIRSTKLEDSAMYFCASSDPQRNTEAFFGQGTRLTVV.

V and J are TRBV19 and TRBJ1-2; 10 bases line up with TRBD1. There are 15 residues in the CDR3. Germline V lookup: CDR1 LNHDA, CDR2 SQIVND (reference sequence). The V segment lost 7 bases and the J segment 4 bases; nucleotides outside the gene matches: 9. The CDR3 nucleotides are TGTGCCAGTAATTCCCGGGACAGGGGAGCCTATGGCTACACCTTC. Its protein is CASNSRDRGAYGYTF.

J is TRBJ2-7 and V is TRBV10-3; TRBD2 matches at 11 bases. The CDR3 covers 13 residues. Germline CDR1 reads ENHRY; CDR2 reads SYGVKD. The V gene end was trimmed by 4 bases and the J gene end by 11 bases; junction bases not matched to a gene: 7. The CDR3 sequence: CAISGGPGLAEYV. CDR3 DNA: TGTGCCATCAGTGGAGGTCCGGGACTAGCGGAGTACGTC.